Here is one TCR beta chain with its context. This clonotype was counted at least ten times. Its antigen remains undetermined. Within one base of it there is no much larger clone, and no base qualities were kept. The CDR3 has 14 amino acids, counting the end cysteine and phenylalanine. The read is trimmed to its CDR3 DNA, 42 bases read in frame from base 1. CDR1 and CDR2 are read off the germline V gene as MDHEN and SYDVKM. V ends up 3 bases short and J 1 base short, with an unmatched junction base count of 1. Libraries were built with 5' RACE. The listed sequencing device is NextSeq 500. The TCR library protocol attached a unique molecular identifier to each TCR cDNA molecule to allow correction of PCR and sequencing errors. Turning to the authors' computational methods: TCR identification, UMI-based error correction and CDR3 extraction were performed with Decombinator tools. TCRs above a frequency of 2 per 1,000, corresponding to the top 1% of the tumor frequency distribution, were defined as expanded. Each repertoire was subsampled 100 times to 5,000 TCRs, after which Renyi diversity was computed with the R vegan package. To build CDR3 similarity networks, amino acid triplet string-kernel similarity was used, and CDR3s were connected when their pairwise similarity was above 0.82. Using fastp trimming at Q25 and MiXCR clonotype assembly, TCRdb reanalyzed the public sequencing data and kept in-frame beta chains. Every entry covers one CDR3 protein and lists the most common genes and DNA from its rows. In this record, the V and J calls reflect TCRdb's handling and not the investigators' own analysis. The sample records some 44,000 distinct CDR3 sequences, around 13% of which are singletons. 50% to 60% of the sample is held by the ten biggest clonotypes.

Reading the label with the study, this specimen's time point is: sample taken at primary tumor resection. Without any cell sorting, TCR sequencing was performed on whole RNA extracted either from tumor and nontumor lung tissue or from cryopreserved PBMC samples. Donors were around 71 patients with early-stage, untreated non-small cell lung cancer from the lung TRACERx cohort. A patient was chosen for TCR sequencing only when enough RNA was available from at least two tumor regions. This record comes from a study of spatial heterogeneity in lung cancer (dated by TCRdb to between 2017 and 2020). Turning to the overall study: Beta-chain transcripts were consistently detected in greater numbers than alpha-chain transcripts, which likely reflected higher beta-chain transcript abundance. In the raw uncorrected reads, each unique combination of TCR and UMI appeared more than ten times on average. In non-small cell lung cancer, the study made a quantitative comparison of TCR alpha and beta repertoires among multiple tumor regions, matched nontumor lung and blood. Nonsynonymous mutation counts, determined by whole-exome sequencing of tumor tissue, were related to features of the TCR repertoire. Both alpha and beta chains were TCR-sequenced in samples taken at surgery, namely 220 tumor regions, fewer than 80 matched nontumor lung samples and approximately 51 PBMC samples. Overall study results and their limits: Additional single-cell paired TCR alpha and beta sequencing was considered necessary to confirm, at a functional level, the hypothesis that regional TCRs recognize regional mutations. Ubiquitous expanded tumor TCRs were found in blood more often at tumor resection than at routine follow-up.

The source of this sequence is a male donor with early-stage non-small cell lung cancer. The sample was PBMCs, taken at surgery. The V gene is TRBV28 and the J gene is TRBJ2-3; 7 central bases correspond to TRBD2. The CDR3 region reads CASSFLAGTDTQYF. The sequenced DNA: TGTGCCAGCAGTTTCCTAGCGGGCACAGATACGCAGTATTTT.